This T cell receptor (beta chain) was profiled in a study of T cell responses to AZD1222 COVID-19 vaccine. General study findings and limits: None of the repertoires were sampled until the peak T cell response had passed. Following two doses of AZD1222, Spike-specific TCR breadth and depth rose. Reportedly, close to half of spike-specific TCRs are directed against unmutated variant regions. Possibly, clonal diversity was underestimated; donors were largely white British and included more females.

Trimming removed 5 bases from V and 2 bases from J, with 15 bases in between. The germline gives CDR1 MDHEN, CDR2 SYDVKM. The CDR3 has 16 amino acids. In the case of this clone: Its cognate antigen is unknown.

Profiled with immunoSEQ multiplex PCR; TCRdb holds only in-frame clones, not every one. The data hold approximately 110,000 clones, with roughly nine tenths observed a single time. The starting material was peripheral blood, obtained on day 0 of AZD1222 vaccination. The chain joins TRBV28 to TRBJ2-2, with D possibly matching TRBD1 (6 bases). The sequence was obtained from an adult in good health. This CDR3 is CASSLPGQTNTGELFF. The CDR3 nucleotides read TGTGCCAGCAGTCTACCGGGACAAACAAACACCGGGGAGCTGTTTTTT.